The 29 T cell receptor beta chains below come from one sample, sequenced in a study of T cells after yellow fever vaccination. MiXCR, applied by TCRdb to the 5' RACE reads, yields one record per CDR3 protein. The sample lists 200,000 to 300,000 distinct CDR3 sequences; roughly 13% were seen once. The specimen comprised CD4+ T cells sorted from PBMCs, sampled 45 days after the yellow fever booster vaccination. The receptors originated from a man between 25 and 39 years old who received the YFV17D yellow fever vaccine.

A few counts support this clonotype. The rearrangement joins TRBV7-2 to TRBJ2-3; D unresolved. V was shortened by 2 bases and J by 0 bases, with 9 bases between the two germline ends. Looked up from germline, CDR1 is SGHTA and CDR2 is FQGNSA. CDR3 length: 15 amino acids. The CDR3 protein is CASSLYKTSTDTQYF. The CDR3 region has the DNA TGTGCCAGCAGCTTATACAAGACTAGCACAGATACGCAGTATTTT.

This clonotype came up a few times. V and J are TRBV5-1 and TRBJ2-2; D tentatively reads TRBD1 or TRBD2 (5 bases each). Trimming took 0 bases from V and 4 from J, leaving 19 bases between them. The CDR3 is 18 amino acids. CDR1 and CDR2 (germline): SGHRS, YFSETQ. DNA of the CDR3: TGCGCCAGCAGCTTGGGGGGGTCCGGGGCCGGAGGCACCGGGGAGCTGTTTTTT. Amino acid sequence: CASSLGGSGAGGTGELFF.

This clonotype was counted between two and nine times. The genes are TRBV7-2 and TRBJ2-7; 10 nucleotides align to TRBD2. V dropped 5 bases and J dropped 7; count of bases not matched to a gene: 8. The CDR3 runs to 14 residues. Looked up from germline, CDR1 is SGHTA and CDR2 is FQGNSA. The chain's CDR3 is CASSDRAGGREQYF. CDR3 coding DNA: TGTGCCAGCAGCGACAGAGCGGGAGGGAGGGAGCAGTACTTC. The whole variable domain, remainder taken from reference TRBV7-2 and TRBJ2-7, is GAGVSQSPSNKVTEKGKDVELRCDPISGHTALYWYRQSLGQGLEFLIYFQGNSAPDKSGLPSDRFSAERTGGSVSTLTIQRTQQEDSAVYLCASSDRAGGREQYFGPGTRLTVT.

CDR3 sequence reads: CASSLARNTEAFF. CDR3 bases: TGTGCCAGCAGTTTAGCCAGGAACACTGAAGCTTTCTTT. The rearrangement uses TRBV12-3 or TRBV12-4 and TRBJ1-1, with D uncertain. With 0 bases removed from V and 1 base from J, the gap between germline ends came to 3 bases. This CDR3 contains 13 residues.

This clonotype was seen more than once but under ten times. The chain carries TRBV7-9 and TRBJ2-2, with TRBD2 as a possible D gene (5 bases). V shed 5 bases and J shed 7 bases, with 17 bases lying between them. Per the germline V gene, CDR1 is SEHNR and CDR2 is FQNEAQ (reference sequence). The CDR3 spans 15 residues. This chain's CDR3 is CASSPPSPSIGELFF. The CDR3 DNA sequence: TGTGCCAGCAGCCCTCCTAGCCCCTCCATCGGGGAGCTGTTTTTT.

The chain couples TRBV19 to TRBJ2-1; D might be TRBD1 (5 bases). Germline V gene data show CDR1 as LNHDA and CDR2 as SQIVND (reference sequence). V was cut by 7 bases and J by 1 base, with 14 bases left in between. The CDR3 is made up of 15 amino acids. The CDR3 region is CASTQNRRSYNEQFF. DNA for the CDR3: TGTGCCAGTACCCAAAACAGGCGTTCCTACAATGAGCAGTTCTTC.

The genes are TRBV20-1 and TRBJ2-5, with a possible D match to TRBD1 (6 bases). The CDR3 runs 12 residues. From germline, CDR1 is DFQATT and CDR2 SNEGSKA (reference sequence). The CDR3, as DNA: TGCAGCTCCTCAGGGGAAGAAGAGACCCAGTACTTC. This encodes CSSSGEEETQYF.

CDR3: CASSLMGGTYEQYF. The CDR3 DNA sequence: TGTGCCAGCAGCTTAATGGGCGGAACCTACGAGCAGTACTTC. The chain recombines TRBV11-2 with TRBJ2-7; D remains unclear. Germline values: CDR1 SGHAT, CDR2 FQNNGV. Trimming removed 2 bases at V and 2 bases at J, with 10 bases between. This CDR3 spans 14 amino acids.

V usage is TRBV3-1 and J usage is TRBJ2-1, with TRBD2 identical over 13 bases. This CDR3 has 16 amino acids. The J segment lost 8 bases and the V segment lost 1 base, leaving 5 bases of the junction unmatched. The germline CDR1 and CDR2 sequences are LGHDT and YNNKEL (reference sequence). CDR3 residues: CASSQGGLAGSHEQFF. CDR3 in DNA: TGTGCCAGCAGCCAAGGGGGACTAGCGGGATCGCATGAGCAGTTCTTC.

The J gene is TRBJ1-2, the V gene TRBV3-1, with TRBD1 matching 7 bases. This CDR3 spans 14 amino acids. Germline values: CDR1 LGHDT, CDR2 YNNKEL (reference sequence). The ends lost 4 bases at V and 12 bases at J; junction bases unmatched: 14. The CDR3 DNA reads TGTGCCAGCAGCCCACCCGGGACAGCCTTAGTAGACACCTTC. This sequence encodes CASSPPGTALVDTF.

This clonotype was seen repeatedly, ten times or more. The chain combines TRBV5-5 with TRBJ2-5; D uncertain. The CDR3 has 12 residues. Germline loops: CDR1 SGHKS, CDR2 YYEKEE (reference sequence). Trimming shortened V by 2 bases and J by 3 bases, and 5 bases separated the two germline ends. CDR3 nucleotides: TGTGCCAGCAGCTTCCGAGAAGAGACCCAGTACTTC. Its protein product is CASSFREETQYF.

CDR3 sequence: CASSSPRGYTYEQYF. For the CDR3, the DNA is TGTGCCAGCAGTTCCCCCCGGGGGTACACCTACGAGCAGTACTTC. This sequence joins TRBV27 and TRBJ2-7, with TRBD2 as a possible D gene (6 bases). Germline CDR1 is MNHEY and CDR2 is SMNVEV (reference sequence). The CDR3 consists of 15 residues. V gave up 4 bases and J gave up 2 bases, with 15 bases separating them.

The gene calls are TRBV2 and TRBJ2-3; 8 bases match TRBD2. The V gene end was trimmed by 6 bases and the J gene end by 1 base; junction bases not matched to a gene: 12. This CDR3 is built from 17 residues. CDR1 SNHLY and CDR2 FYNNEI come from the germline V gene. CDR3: CASRRSGVVGGTDTQYF. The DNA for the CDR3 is TGTGCCAGCAGACGTAGCGGGGTGGTTGGAGGCACAGATACGCAGTATTTT.

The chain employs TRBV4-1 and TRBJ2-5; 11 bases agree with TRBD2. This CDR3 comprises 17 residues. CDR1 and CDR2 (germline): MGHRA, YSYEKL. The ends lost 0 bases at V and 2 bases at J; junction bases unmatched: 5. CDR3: CASSQESGLAAQETQYF. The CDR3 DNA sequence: TGCGCCAGCAGCCAAGAGTCGGGACTAGCGGCACAAGAGACCCAGTACTTC.

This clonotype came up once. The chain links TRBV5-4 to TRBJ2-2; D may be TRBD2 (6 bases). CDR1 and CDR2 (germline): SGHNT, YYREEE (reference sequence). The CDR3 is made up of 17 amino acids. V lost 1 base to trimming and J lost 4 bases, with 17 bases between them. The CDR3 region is CASSLNPTSSGTGELFF. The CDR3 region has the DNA TGTGCCAGCAGCTTGAACCCTACTAGTAGCGGCACCGGGGAGCTGTTTTTT.

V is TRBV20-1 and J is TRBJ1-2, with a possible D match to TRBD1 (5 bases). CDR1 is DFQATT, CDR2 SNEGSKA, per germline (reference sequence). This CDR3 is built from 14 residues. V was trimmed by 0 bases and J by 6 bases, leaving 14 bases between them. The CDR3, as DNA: TGCAGTGCTAGAGATGGGAGCCGGGGCGATGGCTACACCTTC. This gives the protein CSARDGSRGDGYTF.

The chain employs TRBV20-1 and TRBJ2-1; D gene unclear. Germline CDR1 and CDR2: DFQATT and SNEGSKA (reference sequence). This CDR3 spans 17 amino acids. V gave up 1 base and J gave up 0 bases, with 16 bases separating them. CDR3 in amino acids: CSARGGPLTSSYNEQFF. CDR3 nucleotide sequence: TGCAGTGCTAGAGGTGGCCCTCTAACCAGCTCCTACAATGAGCAGTTCTTC.

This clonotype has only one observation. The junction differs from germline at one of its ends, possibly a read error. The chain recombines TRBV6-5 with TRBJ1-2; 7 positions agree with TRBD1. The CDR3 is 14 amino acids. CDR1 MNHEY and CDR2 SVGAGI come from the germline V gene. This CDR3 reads CASSYRDRAYGNTF. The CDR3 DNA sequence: TGTGCCAGCAGTTACCGAGACAGGGCCTATGGCAACACCTTC.

Written as DNA, the CDR3 is TGTGCCAGCAGCTCTACGACTAGCTACACCGGGGAGCTGTTTTTT. Its translation: CASSSTTSYTGELFF. The chain is built from TRBV7-2 and TRBJ2-2; 7 bases line up with TRBD2. The CDR3 covers 15 residues. Per the germline V gene, CDR1 is SGHTA and CDR2 is FQGNSA. Germline trimming cut 4 bases from V and 3 bases from J; bases unmatched to any gene: 5.

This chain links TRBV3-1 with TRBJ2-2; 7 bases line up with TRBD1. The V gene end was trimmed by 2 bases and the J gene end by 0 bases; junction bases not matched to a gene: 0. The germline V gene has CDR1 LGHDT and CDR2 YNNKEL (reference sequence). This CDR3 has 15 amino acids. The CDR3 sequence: CASSQQGANTGELFF. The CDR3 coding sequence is TGTGCCAGCAGCCAACAGGGGGCGAACACCGGGGAGCTGTTTTTT.

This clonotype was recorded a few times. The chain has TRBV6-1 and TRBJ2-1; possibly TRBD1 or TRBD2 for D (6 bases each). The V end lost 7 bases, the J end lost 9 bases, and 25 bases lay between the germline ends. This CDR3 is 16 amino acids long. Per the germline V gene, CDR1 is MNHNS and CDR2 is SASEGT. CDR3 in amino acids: CASNGGGPTSLSEQFF. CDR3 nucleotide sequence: TGTGCCAGCAATGGAGGGGGGCCTACTAGTTTGAGTGAGCAGTTCTTC.

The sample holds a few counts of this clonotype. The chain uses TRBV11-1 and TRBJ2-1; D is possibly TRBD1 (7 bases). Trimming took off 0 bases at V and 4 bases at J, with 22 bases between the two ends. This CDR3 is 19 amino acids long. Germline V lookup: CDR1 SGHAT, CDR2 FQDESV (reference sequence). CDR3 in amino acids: CASSLAQGGGAPYYNEQFF. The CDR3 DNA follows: TGTGCCAGCAGCTTAGCGCAGGGGGGCGGAGCACCCTATTACAATGAGCAGTTCTTC.

CDR3 sequence reads: CASSLPRGITDTQYF. The CDR3 DNA is TGTGCCAGCAGTTTGCCTAGGGGGATCACAGATACGCAGTATTTT. The rearrangement joins TRBV12-3 or TRBV12-4 to TRBJ2-3; possibly TRBD1 for D (6 bases). Trimming took 3 bases from V and 2 from J, leaving 12 bases between them. The CDR3 has 15 residues.

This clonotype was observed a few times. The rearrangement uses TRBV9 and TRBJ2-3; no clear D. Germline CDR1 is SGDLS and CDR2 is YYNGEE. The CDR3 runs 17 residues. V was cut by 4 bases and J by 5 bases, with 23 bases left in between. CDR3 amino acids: CASSPRDVFGSVDTQYF. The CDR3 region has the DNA TGTGCCAGCAGCCCTCGCGACGTGTTTGGTTCCGTAGATACGCAGTATTTT.

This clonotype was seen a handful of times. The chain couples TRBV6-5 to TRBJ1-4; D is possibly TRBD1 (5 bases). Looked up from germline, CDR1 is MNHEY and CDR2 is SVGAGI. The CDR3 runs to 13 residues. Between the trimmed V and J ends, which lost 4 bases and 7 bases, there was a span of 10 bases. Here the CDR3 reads CASSWRQGEKLFF. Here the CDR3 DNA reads TGTGCCAGCAGTTGGCGCCAGGGTGAAAAACTGTTTTTT.

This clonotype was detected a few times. The CDR3 DNA follows: TGCAGTGCTAGAACCATCCACACGGAACAAGAGACCCAGTACTTC. It is translated as CSARTIHTEQETQYF. The gene calls are TRBV20-1 and TRBJ2-5; no firm D call. Germline CDR1 and CDR2: DFQATT and SNEGSKA (reference sequence). The CDR3 has 15 amino acids. The ends were cut back, 2 bases at V and 2 bases at J, with 15 bases in the middle.

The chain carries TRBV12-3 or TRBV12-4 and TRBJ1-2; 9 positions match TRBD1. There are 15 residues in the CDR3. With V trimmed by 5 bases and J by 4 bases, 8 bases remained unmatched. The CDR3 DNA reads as TGTGCCAGCAGTCCCGGACAGGGGAGAAGCTATGGCTACACCTTC. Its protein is CASSPGQGRSYGYTF.

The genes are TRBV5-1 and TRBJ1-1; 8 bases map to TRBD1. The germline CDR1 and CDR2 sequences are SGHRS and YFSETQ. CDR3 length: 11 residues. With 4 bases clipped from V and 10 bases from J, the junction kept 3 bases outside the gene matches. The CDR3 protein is CASSADRGAFF. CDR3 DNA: TGCGCCAGCAGCGCAGACAGGGGAGCTTTCTTT.

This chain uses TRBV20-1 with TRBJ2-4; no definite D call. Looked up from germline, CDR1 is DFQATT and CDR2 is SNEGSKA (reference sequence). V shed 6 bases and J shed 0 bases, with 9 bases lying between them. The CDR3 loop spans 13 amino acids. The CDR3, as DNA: TGCAGTGCCCCGACTGTAGCCAAAAACATTCAGTACTTC. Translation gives CSAPTVAKNIQYF.